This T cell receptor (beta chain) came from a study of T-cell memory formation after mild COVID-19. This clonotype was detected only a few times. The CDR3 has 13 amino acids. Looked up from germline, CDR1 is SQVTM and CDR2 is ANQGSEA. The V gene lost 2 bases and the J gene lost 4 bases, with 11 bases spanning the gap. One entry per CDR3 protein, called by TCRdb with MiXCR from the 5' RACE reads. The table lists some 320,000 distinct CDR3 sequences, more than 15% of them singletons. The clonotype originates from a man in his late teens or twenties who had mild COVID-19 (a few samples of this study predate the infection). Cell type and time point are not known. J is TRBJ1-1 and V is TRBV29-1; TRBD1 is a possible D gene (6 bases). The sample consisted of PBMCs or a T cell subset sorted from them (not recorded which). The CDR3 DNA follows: TGCAGCGTTGAACACAGAGGGGGCACTGAAGCTTTCTTT. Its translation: CSVEHRGGTEAFF.